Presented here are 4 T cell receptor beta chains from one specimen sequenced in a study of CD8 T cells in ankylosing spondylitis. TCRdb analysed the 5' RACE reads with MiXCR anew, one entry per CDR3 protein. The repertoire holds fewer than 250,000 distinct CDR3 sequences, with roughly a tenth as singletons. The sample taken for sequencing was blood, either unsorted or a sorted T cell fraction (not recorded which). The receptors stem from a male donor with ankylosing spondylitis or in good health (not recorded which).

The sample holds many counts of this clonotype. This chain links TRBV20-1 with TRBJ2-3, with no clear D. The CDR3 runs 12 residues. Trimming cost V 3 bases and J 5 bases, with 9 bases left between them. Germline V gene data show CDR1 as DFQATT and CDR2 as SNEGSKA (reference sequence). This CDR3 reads CSASYSRDTQYF. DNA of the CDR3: TGCAGTGCTAGCTATAGCCGAGATACGCAGTATTTT.

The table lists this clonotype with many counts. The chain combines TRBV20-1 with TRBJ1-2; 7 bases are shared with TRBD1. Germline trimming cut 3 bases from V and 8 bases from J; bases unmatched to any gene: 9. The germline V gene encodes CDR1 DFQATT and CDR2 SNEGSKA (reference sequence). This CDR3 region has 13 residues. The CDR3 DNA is TGCAGTGCTAGTAGGACAGGAGCCGGCGGCTACACCTTC. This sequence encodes CSASRTGAGGYTF.

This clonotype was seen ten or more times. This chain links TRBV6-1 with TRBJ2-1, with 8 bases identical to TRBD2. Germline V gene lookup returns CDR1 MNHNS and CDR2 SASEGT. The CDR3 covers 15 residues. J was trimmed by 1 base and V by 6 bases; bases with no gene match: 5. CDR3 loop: CASSDSGASYNEQFF. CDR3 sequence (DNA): TGTGCCAGCAGCGATAGCGGGGCTTCCTACAATGAGCAGTTCTTC.

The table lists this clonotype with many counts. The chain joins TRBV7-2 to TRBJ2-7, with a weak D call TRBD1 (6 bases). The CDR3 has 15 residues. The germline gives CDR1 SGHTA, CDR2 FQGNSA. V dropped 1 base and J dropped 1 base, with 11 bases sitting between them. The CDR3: CASSLGLDRSYEQYF. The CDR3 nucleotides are TGTGCCAGCAGCTTAGGCTTGGACAGATCCTACGAGCAGTACTTC. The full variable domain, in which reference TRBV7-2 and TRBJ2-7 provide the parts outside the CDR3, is GAGVSQSPSNKVTEKGKDVELRCDPISGHTALYWYRQSLGQGLEFLIYFQGNSAPDKSGLPSDRFSAERTGGSVSTLTIQRTQQEDSAVYLCASSLGLDRSYEQYFGPGTRLTVT.